This entry describes one TCR beta chain. One junction end disagrees with the germline gene, perhaps due to a read error. Researchers ran the PCR with 60 Vbeta and 13 Jbeta primers. Authors' analysis steps: Some 9.9 million of tens of millions of unique TCR beta chains were shared, per a later count. Profiled with immunoSEQ multiplex PCR; TCRdb holds only in-frame clones, not every one. V and J calls and clone size come straight from that table; D and trimming were deduced from the DNA. Of 150,000 to 200,000 clones listed, 76% are singletons. The record originates from a study of cytomegalovirus exposure and HLA in healthy donors. The germline V gene encodes CDR1 KGHSH and CDR2 LQKENI. The CDR3 consists of 14 residues.

The specimen was PBMCs. The V gene is TRBV18, the J gene TRBJ2-2, with TRBD2 matching over 11 bases. The TCR was taken from a female donor in good health and CMV-seronegative. CDR3 amino acids: CASSPPGLAVGLFF. Here the CDR3 DNA reads TGTGCCAGCTCTCCACCGGGACTAGCGGTTGGGCTGTTTTTT. The full variable domain, its missing parts supplied by reference TRBV18 and TRBJ2-2, is NAGVMQNPRHLVRRRGQEARLRCSPMKGHSHVYWYRQLPEEGLKFMVYLQKENIIDESGMPKERFSAEFPKEGPSILRIQQVVRGDSAAYFCASSPPGLAVGLFFGEGSRLTVL.